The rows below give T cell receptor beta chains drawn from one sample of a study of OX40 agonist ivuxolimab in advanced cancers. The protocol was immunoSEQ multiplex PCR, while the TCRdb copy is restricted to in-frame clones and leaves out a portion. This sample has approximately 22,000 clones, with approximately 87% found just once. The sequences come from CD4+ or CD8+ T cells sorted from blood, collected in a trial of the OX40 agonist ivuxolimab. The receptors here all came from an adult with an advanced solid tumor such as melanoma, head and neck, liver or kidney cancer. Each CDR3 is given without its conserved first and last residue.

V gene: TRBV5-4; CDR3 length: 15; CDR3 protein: ASSSPGLAGHTDTQY
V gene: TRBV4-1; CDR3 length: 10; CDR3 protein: ASGLNNSPLH
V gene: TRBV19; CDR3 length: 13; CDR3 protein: ASSWGQGGQETQY
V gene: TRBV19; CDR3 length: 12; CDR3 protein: ASSIIRENQPQH
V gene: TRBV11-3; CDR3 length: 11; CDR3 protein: ASSLEGGETQY
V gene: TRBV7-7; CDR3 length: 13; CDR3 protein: ASSLGTGFSNEQY
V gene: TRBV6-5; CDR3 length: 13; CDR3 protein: ASSSQGGSNQPQH
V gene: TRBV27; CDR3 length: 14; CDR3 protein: ASWPWTGRATGELF
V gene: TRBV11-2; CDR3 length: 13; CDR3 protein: ASSVTVGSTDTQY
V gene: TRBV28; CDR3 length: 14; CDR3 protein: ASSLSRDIPDNEQF
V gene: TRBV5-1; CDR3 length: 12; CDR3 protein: ASSLENGIYEQY
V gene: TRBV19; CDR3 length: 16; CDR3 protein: ASSTGVENYPSTDTQY
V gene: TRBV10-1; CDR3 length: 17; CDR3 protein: ASSGAGPAYTYSNQPQH
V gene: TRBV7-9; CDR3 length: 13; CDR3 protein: ASSGPGQSSYEQY
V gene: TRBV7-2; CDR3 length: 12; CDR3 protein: ASSWGTANTEAF
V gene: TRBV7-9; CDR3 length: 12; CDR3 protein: ASSPPGLVETQY
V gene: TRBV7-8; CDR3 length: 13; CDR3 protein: ASSPFGGGGTEAF
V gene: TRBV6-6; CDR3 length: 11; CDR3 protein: ASSHGRGQPQH
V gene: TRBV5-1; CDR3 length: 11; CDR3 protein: ASSPLRQYEQY
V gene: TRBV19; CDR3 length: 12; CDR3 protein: ASSIPGHASEAF
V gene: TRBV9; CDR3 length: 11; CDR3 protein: ASSATEIYGYT
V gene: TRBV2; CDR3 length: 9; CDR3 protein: ASWRNTEAF
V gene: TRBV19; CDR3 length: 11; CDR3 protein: ASGGGAYYEQY
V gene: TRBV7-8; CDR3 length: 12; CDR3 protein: ASSLGSANYGYT
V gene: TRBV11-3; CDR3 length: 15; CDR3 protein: ASSSMGAGASDTEQF
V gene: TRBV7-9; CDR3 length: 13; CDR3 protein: ASSLGLAGGREQF
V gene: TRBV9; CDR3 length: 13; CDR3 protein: ASSVGGAGNQPQH
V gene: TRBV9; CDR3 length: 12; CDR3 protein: ASSVGQGADTQY
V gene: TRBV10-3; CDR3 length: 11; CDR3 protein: AISVGNNSPLH
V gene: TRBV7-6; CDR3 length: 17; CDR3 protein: ASSKARGLAGGPGETQY
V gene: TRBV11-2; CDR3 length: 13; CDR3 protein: ASSSARGQNTEAF
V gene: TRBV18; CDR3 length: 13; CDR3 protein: ASSENDRSLETQY
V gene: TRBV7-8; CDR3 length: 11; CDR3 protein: ASSLLGYQPQH
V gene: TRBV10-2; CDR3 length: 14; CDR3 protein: ASSEDGALYNSPLH
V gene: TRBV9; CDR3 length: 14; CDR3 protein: ASSGQGVTSTDTQY
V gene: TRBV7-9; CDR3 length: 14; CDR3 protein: ASSLDTQGRWYEQY
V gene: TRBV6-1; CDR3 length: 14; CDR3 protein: ASSAQTGGGNSPLH
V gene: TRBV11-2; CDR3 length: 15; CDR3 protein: ASSPRPLTRETDTQY
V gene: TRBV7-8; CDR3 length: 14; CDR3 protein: ASSSSTGGIGYGYT
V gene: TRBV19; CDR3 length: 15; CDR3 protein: ASSIEIGGKVSDTQY
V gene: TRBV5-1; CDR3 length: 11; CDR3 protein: ASTRTGSTEAF
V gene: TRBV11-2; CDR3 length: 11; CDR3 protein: ASSLAGEYGYT
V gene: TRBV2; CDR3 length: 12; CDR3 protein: ASSAPGSSNEQF
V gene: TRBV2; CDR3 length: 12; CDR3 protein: ASRGRSFTDTQY
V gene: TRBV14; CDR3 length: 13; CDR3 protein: ASSQVSGGAVEQF
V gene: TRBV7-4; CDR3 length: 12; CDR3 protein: ASSLEQRNQPQH